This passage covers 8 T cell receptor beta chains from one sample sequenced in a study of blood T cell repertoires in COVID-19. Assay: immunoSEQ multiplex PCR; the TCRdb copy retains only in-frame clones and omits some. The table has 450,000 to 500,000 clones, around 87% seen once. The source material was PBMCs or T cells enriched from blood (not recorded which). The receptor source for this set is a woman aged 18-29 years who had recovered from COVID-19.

The CDR3 DNA reads TGCGCCAGCAGCTTGGGACCAGCGGGGGGCTCCTACAATGAGCAGTTCTTC. It codes for CASSLGPAGGSYNEQFF. The rearrangement links TRBV5-1 to TRBJ2-1; TRBD2 matches 9 bases. Germline assignment: CDR1 SGHRS and CDR2 YFSETQ. V shed 0 bases, J shed 0 bases, and the junction held 4 bases outside the gene matches. The CDR3 totals 17 residues.

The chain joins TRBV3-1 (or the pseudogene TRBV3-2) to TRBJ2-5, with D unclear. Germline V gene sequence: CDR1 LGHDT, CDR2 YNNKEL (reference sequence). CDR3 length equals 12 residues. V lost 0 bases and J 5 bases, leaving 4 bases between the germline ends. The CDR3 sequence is CASSQDGETQYF. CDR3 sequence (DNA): TGTGCCAGCAGCCAAGACGGGGAGACCCAGTACTTC.

CDR3 in DNA: TGTGCCAGCACAGGAGGAAATTCACCCCTCCACTTT. Translated: CASTGGNSPLHF. J is TRBJ1-6 and V is TRBV6-5, with unresolved D. CDR3 size: 12 residues. V was trimmed by 7 bases and J by 7 bases, leaving 8 bases between them. Germline values: CDR1 MNHEY, CDR2 SVGAGI.

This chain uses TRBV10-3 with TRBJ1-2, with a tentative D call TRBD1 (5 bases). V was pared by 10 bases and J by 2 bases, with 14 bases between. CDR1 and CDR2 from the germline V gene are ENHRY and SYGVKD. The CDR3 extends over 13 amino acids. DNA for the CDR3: TGTGCCACCCAGGGAGGGGCGAACTATGGCTACACCTTC. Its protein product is CATQGGANYGYTF.

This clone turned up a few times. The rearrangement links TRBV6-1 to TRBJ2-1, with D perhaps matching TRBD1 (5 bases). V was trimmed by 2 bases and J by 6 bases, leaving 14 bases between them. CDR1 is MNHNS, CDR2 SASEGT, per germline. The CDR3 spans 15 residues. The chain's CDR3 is CASSEQGGFTNEQFF. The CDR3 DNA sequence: TGTGCCAGCAGTGAACAGGGCGGTTTTACCAATGAGCAGTTCTTC.

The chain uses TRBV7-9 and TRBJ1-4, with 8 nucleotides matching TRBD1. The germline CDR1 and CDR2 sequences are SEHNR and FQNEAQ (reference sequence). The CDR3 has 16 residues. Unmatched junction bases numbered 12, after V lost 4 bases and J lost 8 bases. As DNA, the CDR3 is TGTGCCAGCAGCTATCCTTCGACAGGGGAGAGAGAAAAACTGTTTTTT. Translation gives CASSYPSTGEREKLFF.

CDR3 sequence (DNA): TGTGCCAGCAGTTCCGGACATTTACGAGAAAAACTGTTTTTT. Translated, it gives CASSSGHLREKLFF. The chain links TRBV6-5 to TRBJ1-4; possibly TRBD1 for D (5 bases). Germline CDR1 reads MNHEY; CDR2 reads SVGAGI. V gave up 4 bases and J gave up 8 bases, with 14 bases separating them. This CDR3 spans 14 amino acids.

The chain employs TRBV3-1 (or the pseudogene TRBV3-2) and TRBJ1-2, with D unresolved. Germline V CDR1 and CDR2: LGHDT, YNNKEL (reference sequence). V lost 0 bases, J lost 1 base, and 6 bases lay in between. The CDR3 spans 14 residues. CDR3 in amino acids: CASSQEALNYGYTF. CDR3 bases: TGTGCCAGCAGCCAAGAGGCCCTTAACTATGGCTACACCTTC.